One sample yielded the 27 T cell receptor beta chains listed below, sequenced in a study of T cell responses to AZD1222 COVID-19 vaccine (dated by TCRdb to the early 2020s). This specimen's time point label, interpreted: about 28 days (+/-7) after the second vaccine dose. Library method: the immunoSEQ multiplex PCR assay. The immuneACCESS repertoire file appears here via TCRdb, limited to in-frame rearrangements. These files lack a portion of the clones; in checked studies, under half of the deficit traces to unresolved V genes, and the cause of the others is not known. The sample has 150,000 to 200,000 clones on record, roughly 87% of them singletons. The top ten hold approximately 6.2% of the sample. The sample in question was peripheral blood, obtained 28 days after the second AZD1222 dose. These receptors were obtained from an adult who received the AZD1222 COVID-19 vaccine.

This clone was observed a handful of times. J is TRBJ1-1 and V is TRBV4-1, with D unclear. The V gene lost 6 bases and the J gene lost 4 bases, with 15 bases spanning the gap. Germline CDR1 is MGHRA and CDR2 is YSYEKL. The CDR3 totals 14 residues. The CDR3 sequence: CASRGGRASTEAFF. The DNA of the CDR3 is TGCGCCAGCAGGGGAGGTAGGGCATCCACTGAAGCTTTCTTT.

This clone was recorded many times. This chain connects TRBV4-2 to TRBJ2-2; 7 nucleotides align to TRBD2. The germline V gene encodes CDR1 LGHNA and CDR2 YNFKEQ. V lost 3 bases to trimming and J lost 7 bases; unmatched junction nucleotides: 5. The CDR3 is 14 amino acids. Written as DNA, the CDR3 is TGTGCCAGCAGCCAGAACTGGGGGGGCGGGGAGCTGTTTTTT. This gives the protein CASSQNWGGGELFF.

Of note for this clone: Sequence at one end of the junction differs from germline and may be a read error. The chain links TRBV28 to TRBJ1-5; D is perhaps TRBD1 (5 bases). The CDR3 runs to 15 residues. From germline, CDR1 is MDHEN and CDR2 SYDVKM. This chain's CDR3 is CASSLLQGRNRPQHF. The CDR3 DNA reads TGTGCCAGCAGTTTACTCCAGGGCCGTAATCGGCCCCAGCATTTT.

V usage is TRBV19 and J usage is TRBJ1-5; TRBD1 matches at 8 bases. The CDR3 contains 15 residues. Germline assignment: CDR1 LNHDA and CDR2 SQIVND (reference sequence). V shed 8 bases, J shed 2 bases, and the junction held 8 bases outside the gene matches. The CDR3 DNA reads TGTGCCAGTCAAAGAGGGACAGGCGGCAATCAGCCCCAGCATTTT. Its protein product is CASQRGTGGNQPQHF.

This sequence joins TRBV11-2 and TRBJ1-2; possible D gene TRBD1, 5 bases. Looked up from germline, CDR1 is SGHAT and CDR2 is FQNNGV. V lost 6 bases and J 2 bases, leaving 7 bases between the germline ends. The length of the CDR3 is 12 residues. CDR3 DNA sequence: TGTGCCAGCAGTCGGGACAACTATGGCTACACCTTC. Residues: CASSRDNYGYTF.

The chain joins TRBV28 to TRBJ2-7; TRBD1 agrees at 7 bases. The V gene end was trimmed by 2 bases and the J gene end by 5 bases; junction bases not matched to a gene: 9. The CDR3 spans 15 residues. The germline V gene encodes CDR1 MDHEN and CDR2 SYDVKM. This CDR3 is CASSLPQRQGNEQYF. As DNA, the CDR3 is TGTGCCAGCAGTTTACCCCAGAGACAGGGAAACGAGCAGTACTTC. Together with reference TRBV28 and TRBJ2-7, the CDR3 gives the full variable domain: DVKVTQSSRYLVKRTGEKVFLECVQDMDHENMFWYRQDPGLGLRLIYFSYDVKMKEKGDIPEGYSVSREKKERFSLILESASTNQTSMYLCASSLPQRQGNEQYFGPGTRLTVT.

The CDR3 region is CASSPFDLGQGFYYEQYF. For the CDR3, the DNA is TGTGCCAGCTCACCTTTCGACCTGGGACAGGGGTTCTACTACGAGCAGTACTTC. The genes are TRBV18 and TRBJ2-7, with 10 bases lining up with TRBD1. In germline, CDR1 is KGHSH, CDR2 LQKENI. V was clipped by 3 bases and J by 3 bases; unmatched bases: 14. The CDR3 covers 18 residues.

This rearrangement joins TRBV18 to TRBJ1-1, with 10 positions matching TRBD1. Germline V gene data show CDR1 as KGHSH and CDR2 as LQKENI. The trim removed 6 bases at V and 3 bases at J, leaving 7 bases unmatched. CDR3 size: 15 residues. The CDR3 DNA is TGTGCCAGCTCCATCCTCGGGACAGGGGACACTGAAGCTTTCTTT. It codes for CASSILGTGDTEAFF.

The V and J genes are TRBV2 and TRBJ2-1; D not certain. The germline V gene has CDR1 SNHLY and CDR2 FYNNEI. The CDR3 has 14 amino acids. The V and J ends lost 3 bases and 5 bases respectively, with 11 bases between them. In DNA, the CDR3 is TGTGCCAGCAGTGACGCGCTACTAAACAATGAGCAGTTCTTC. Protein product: CASSDALLNNEQFF. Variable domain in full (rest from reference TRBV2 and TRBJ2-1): EPEVTQTPSHQVTQMGQEVILRCVPISNHLYFYWYRQILGQKVEFLVSFYNNEISEKSEIFDDQFSVERPDGSNFTLKIRSTKLEDSAMYFCASSDALLNNEQFFGPGTRLTVL.

The chain's CDR3 is CASSTRPGSGVYGYTF. DNA for the CDR3: TGTGCCAGCAGCACGAGGCCAGGGTCTGGTGTATACGGCTACACCTTC. V and J are TRBV5-6 and TRBJ1-2; possible D gene TRBD1, 5 bases. The CDR3 extends over 16 amino acids. From germline, CDR1 is SGHDT and CDR2 YYEEEE. V lost 4 bases, J lost 8 bases, and 24 bases lay in between.

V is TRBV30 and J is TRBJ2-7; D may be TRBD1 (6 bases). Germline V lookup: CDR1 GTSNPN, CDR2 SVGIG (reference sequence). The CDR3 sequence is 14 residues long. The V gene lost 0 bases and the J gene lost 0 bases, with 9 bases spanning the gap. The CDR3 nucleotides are TGTGCCTGGAGTGTAGGGGGTACCTCCTACGAGCAGTACTTC. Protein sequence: CAWSVGGTSYEQYF.

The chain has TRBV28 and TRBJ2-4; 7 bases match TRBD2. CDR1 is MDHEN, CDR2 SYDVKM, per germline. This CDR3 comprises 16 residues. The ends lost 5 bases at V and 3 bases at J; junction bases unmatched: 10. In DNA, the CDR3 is TGTGCCAGCAGTCTACGGGGGGACCGGGGCAAAAACATTCAGTACTTC. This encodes CASSLRGDRGKNIQYF.

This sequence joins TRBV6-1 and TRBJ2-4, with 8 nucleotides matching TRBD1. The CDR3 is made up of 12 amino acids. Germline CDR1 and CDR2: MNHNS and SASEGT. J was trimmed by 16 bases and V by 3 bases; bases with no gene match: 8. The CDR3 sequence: CASSERTGQDYF. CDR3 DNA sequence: TGTGCCAGCAGTGAGCGGACAGGGCAGGATTACTTC.

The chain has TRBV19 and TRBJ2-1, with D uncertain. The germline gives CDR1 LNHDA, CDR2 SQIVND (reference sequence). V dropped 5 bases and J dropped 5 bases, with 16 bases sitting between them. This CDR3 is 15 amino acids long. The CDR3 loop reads CASSSGRRFNNEQFF. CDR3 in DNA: TGTGCCAGTAGTTCAGGACGGCGATTCAACAATGAGCAGTTCTTC. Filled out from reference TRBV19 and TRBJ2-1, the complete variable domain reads DGGITQSPKYLFRKEGQNVTLSCEQNLNHDAMYWYRQDPGQGLRLIYYSQIVNDFQKGDIAEGYSVSREKKESFPLTVTSAQKNPTAFYLCASSSGRRFNNEQFFGPGTRLTVL.

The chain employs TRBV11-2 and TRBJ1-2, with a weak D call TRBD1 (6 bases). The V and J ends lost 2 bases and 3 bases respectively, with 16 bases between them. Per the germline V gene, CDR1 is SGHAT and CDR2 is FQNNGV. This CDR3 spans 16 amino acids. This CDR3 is CASSLRRTGYHYGYTF. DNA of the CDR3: TGTGCCAGCAGCTTACGGCGTACAGGGTACCACTATGGCTACACCTTC.

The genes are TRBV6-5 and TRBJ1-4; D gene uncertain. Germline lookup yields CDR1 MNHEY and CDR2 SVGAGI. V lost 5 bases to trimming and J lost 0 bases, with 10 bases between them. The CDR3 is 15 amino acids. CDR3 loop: CASSTVGATNEKLFF. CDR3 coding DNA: TGTGCCAGCAGTACAGTTGGTGCAACTAATGAAAAACTGTTTTTT.

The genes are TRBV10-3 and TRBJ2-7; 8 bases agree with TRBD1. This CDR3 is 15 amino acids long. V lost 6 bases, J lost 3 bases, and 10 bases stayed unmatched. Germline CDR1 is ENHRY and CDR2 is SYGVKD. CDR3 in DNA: TGTGCCATCAGAATAGAGGAACAGGGGGACTACGAGCAGTACTTC. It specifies CAIRIEEQGDYEQYF.

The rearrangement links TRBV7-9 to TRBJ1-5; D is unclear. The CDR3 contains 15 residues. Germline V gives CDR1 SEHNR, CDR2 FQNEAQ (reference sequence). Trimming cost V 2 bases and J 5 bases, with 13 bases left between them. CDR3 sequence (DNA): TGTGCCAGCAGCTTAATTGGATCAGAAGATCAGCCCCAGCATTTT. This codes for CASSLIGSEDQPQHF.

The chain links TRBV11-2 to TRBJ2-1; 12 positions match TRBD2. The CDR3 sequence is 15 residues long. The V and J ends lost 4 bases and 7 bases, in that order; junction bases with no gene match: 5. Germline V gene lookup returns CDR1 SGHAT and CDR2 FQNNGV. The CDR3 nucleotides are TGTGCCAGCAGCTCGCTAGCGGGGGGGAGTAATGAGCAGTTCTTC. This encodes CASSSLAGGSNEQFF.

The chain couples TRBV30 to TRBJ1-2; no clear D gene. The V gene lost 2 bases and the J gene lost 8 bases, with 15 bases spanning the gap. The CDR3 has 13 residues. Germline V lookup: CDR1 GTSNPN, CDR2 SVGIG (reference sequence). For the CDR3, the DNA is TGTGCCTGGAGTTCCTCGTCTCTCCGAGGCTACACCTTC. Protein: CAWSSSSLRGYTF.

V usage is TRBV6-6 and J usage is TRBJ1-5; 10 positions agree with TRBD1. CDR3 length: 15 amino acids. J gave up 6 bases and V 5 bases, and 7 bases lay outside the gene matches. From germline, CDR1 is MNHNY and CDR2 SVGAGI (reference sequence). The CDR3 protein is CASSNTRTGGQPQHF. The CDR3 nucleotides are TGTGCCAGCAGTAATACCCGGACAGGGGGTCAGCCCCAGCATTTT.

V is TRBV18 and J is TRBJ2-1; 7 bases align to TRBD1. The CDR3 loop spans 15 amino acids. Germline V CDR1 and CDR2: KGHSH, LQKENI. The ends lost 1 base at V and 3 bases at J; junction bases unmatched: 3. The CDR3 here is CASSPRQGGYNEQFF. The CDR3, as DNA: TGTGCCAGCTCACCACGACAGGGTGGCTACAATGAGCAGTTCTTC. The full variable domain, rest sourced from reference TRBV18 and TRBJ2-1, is NAGVMQNPRHLVRRRGQEARLRCSPMKGHSHVYWYRQLPEEGLKFMVYLQKENIIDESGMPKERFSAEFPKEGPSILRIQQVVRGDSAAYFCASSPRQGGYNEQFFGPGTRLTVL.

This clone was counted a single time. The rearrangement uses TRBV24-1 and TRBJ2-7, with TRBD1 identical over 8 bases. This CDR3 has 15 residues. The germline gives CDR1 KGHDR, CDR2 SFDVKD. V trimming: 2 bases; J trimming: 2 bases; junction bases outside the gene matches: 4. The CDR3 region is CATSDSTGATYEQYF. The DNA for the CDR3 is TGTGCCACCAGTGATTCGACAGGGGCTACCTACGAGCAGTACTTC.

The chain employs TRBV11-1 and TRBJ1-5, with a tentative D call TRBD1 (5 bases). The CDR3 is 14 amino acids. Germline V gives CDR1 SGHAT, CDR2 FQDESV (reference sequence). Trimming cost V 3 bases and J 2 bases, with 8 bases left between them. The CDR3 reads CASSFGDGNQPQHF. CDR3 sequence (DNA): TGTGCCAGCAGCTTCGGGGACGGCAATCAGCCCCAGCATTTT. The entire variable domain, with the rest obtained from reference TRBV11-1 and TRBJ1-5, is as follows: EAEVAQSPRYKITEKSQAVAFWCDPISGHATLYWYRQILGQGPELLVQFQDESVVDDSQLPKDRFSAERLKGVDSTLKIQPAELGDSAMYLCASSFGDGNQPQHFGDGTRLSIL.

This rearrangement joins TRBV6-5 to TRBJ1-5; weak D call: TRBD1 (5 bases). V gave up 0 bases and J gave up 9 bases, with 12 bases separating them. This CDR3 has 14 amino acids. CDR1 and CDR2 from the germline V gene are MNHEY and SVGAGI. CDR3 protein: CASSYSGQSLPQHF. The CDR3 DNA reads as TGTGCCAGCAGTTACTCGGGGCAGTCCTTGCCCCAGCATTTT.

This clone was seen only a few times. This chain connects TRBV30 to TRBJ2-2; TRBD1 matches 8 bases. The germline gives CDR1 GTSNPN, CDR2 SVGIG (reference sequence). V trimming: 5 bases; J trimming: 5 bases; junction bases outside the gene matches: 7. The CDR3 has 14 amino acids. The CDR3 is CAWSGTGITGELFF. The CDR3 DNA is TGTGCCTGGTCCGGGACAGGAATAACCGGGGAGCTGTTTTTT.

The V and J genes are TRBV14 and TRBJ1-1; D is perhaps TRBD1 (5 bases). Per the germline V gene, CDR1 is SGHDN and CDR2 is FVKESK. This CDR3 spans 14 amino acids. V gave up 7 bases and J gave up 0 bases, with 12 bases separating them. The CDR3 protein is CASKGAHMNTEAFF. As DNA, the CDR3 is TGTGCCAGCAAAGGGGCCCATATGAACACTGAAGCTTTCTTT.